What follows are 19 T cell receptor beta chains derived from one specimen sequenced in a study of cytomegalovirus exposure and HLA in healthy donors. PCR used 60 Vbeta primers and 13 Jbeta primers. The protocol was immunoSEQ multiplex PCR, while the TCRdb copy is restricted to in-frame clones and leaves out a portion. The table shows about 190,000 clones, with around 85% occurring only once. The sample was PBMCs. The receptors originated from a man aged 45-65 years in good health and CMV-seronegative.

This clone was observed a single time. The gene calls are TRBV6-5 and TRBJ1-2; possibly TRBD1 for D (5 bases). The CDR3 is made up of 12 amino acids. Germline assignment: CDR1 MNHEY and CDR2 SVGAGI. V lost 6 bases, J lost 7 bases, and 12 bases lay in between. CDR3 coding DNA: TGTGCCAGCAGCACCGGGGGGGGTGGCTACACCTTC. The encoded protein is CASSTGGGGYTF.

This clone was detected only once. This chain joins TRBV29-1 and TRBJ2-1, with a tentative D call TRBD2 (5 bases). This CDR3 contains 14 residues. With 5 bases removed from V and 8 bases from J, the gap between germline ends came to 19 bases. Germline CDR1 SQVTM, CDR2 ANQGSEA. The CDR3: CSVPVPSGMDEQFF. CDR3 sequence (DNA): TGCAGCGTTCCTGTACCCAGCGGAATGGATGAGCAGTTCTTC.

This rearrangement joins TRBV7-2 to TRBJ2-3; D unresolved. Germline V gives CDR1 SGHTA, CDR2 FQGNSA. This CDR3 has 12 amino acids. Trimming removed 1 base from V and 6 bases from J, with 5 bases in between. CDR3 coding DNA: TGTGCCAGCAGCTTAGTGCGGGATACGCAGTATTTT. It specifies CASSLVRDTQYF.

This chain joins TRBV6-5 and TRBJ1-2, with 8 bases lining up with TRBD1. This CDR3 has 13 residues. J lost 6 bases, V lost 5 bases, and 5 bases had no gene match. CDR1 and CDR2 from the germline V gene are MNHEY and SVGAGI. CDR3 residues: CASSEVQGDGYTF. The CDR3 bases are TGTGCCAGCAGTGAGGTACAGGGGGATGGCTACACCTTC.

V gene TRBV18 combines with J gene TRBJ2-5; 7 bases are shared with TRBD1. The CDR3 sequence is 13 residues long. The V and J ends lost 4 bases and 3 bases, in that order; junction bases with no gene match: 2. The V gene's germline CDR1 is KGHSH and CDR2 LQKENI. CDR3 loop: CASSLGTEETQYF. The DNA of the CDR3 is TGTGCCAGCTCACTCGGGACAGAAGAGACCCAGTACTTC. The entire variable domain, with the rest obtained from reference TRBV18 and TRBJ2-5, is as follows: NAGVMQNPRHLVRRRGQEARLRCSPMKGHSHVYWYRQLPEEGLKFMVYLQKENIIDESGMPKERFSAEFPKEGPSILRIQQVVRGDSAAYFCASSLGTEETQYFGPGTRLLVL.

The table lists this clone with a few counts. The chain recombines TRBV9 with TRBJ2-7; D may be TRBD1 (6 bases). CDR1 SGDLS and CDR2 YYNGEE come from the germline V gene. CDR3 size: 13 residues. V was pared by 3 bases and J by 6 bases, with 13 bases between. The CDR3: CASSATGWGEQYF. The DNA for the CDR3 is TGTGCCAGCAGCGCCACAGGGTGGGGCGAGCAGTACTTC. Full variable domain (remainder filled in from reference TRBV9 and TRBJ2-7): DSGVTQTPKHLITATGQRVTLRCSPRSGDLSVYWYQQSLDQGLQFLIQYYNGEERAKGNILERFSAQQFPDLHSELNLSSLELGDSALYFCASSATGWGEQYFGPGTRLTVT.

V usage is TRBV4-3 and J usage is TRBJ2-3; D unresolved. V lost 1 base, J lost 0 bases, and 20 bases lay in between. The CDR3 runs 19 residues. The V gene's germline CDR1 is LGHNA and CDR2 YSLEER. CDR3 nucleotide sequence: TGCGCCAGCAGCCAAGCTTGGCCAACCCGACTCTCTAGCACAGATACGCAGTATTTT. Its protein is CASSQAWPTRLSSTDTQYF.

V is TRBV4-1 and J is TRBJ2-1, with D possibly being TRBD2 (5 bases). The CDR3 consists of 16 residues. Germline CDR1 is MGHRA and CDR2 is YSYEKL. Trimming shortened V by 0 bases and J by 4 bases, and 13 bases separated the two germline ends. The CDR3 DNA sequence: TGCGCCAGCAGCCAAGAAGTCGGCGGGCGATACAATGAGCAGTTCTTC. This sequence encodes CASSQEVGGRYNEQFF.

This sequence joins TRBV6-5 and TRBJ2-3; maybe TRBD1 (7 bases). The CDR3 loop spans 15 amino acids. V lost 5 bases, J lost 7 bases, and 19 bases lay in between. Per germline, CDR1 MNHEY and CDR2 SVGAGI. The CDR3 loop reads CASSTRGGGLNTQYF. The CDR3 coding sequence is TGTGCCAGCAGTACCAGAGGAGGGGGCCTTAATACGCAGTATTTT.

This clone has more than one count but fewer than ten. The rearrangement uses TRBV19 and TRBJ2-7, with D maybe TRBD1 (5 bases). The CDR3 is 10 amino acids. In germline, CDR1 is LNHDA, CDR2 SQIVND (reference sequence). The V gene lost 6 bases and the J gene lost 7 bases, with 7 bases spanning the gap. The CDR3: CASSRTEQYF. CDR3 sequence (DNA): TGTGCCAGTAGCCGGACAGAGCAGTACTTC.

This rearrangement joins TRBV11-3 to TRBJ2-5, with 8 bases lining up with TRBD1. CDR1 and CDR2 (germline): SGHNT, YENEEA. Trimming removed 5 bases from V and 8 bases from J; junction bases left unmatched: 13. CDR3 size: 15 residues. As DNA, the CDR3 is TGTGCCAGCAGCGCTAGCCCAGGGGGCGCAGTAACCCAGTACTTC. This translates into CASSASPGGAVTQYF.

The rearrangement links TRBV11-1 to TRBJ2-1, with a possible D match to TRBD1 (5 bases). This CDR3 region has 11 residues. The germline V gene has CDR1 SGHAT and CDR2 FQDESV (reference sequence). Trimming shortened V by 6 bases and J by 9 bases, and 9 bases separated the two germline ends. CDR3 DNA: TGTGCCAGCAGAAGGGGCGGTGAGCAGTTCTTC. Translating it yields CASRRGGEQFF.

The V and J genes are TRBV30 and TRBJ2-5, with D tentatively TRBD1 (5 bases). CDR1 is GTSNPN, CDR2 SVGIG, per germline (reference sequence). Trimming pared 8 bases from V and 3 bases from J, leaving 13 bases between. This CDR3 is built from 12 residues. The chain's CDR3 is CAGRDSKETQYF. CDR3 nucleotides: TGTGCCGGACGCGACAGTAAAGAGACCCAGTACTTC.

The rearrangement joins TRBV4-1 to TRBJ1-4; D ambiguous. CDR1 and CDR2 from the germline V gene are MGHRA and YSYEKL. The CDR3 extends over 15 amino acids. V was shortened by 1 base and J by 4 bases, with 10 bases between the two germline ends. CDR3 sequence (DNA): TGCGCCAGCAGCCAAGTCGGGAGGCTTAATGAAAAACTGTTTTTT. Its translation: CASSQVGRLNEKLFF.

This chain uses TRBV11-3 with TRBJ1-2; TRBD1 matches 9 bases. This CDR3 spans 14 amino acids. V gave up 3 bases and J gave up 4 bases; unmatched junction bases: 3. CDR1 is SGHNT and CDR2 is YENEEA in the germline V gene. In nucleotides, the CDR3 is TGTGCCAGCAGCTTGGACAGGGGTGGCTATGGCTACACCTTC. Its translation: CASSLDRGGYGYTF.

V gene TRBV7-2 combines with J gene TRBJ1-1; 8 bases line up with TRBD1. The germline V gene encodes CDR1 SGHTA and CDR2 FQGNSA. The length of the CDR3 is 15 residues. The trim removed 4 bases at V and 1 base at J, leaving 5 bases unmatched. This chain's CDR3 is CASSSAGTGNTEAFF. DNA of the CDR3: TGTGCCAGCAGCTCCGCCGGGACAGGGAACACTGAAGCTTTCTTT.

This clone turned up a few times. V usage is TRBV4-3 and J usage is TRBJ1-2; 8 bases are shared with TRBD1. Germline trimming cut 3 bases from V and 4 bases from J; bases unmatched to any gene: 10. Germline V gene sequence: CDR1 LGHNA, CDR2 YSLEER. This CDR3 has 16 amino acids. CDR3 protein: CASSHPGGQAVYGYTF. The DNA for the CDR3 is TGCGCCAGCAGCCACCCTGGGGGACAGGCTGTCTATGGCTACACCTTC.

The chain recombines TRBV7-9 with TRBJ2-1; 8 bases line up with TRBD1. V shed 3 bases and J 2 bases; nucleotides not matched to a gene: 3. Germline V gene lookup returns CDR1 SEHNR and CDR2 FQNEAQ (reference sequence). The CDR3 loop spans 15 amino acids. The CDR3 sequence is CASSLTGEAYNEQFF. The DNA for the CDR3 is TGTGCCAGCAGCTTGACAGGGGAAGCCTACAATGAGCAGTTCTTC. The full variable domain, its missing parts supplied by reference TRBV7-9 and TRBJ2-1, is DTGVSQNPRHKITKRGQNVTFRCDPISEHNRLYWYRQTLGQGPEFLTYFQNEAQLEKSRLLSDRFSAERPKGSFSTLEIQRTEQGDSAMYLCASSLTGEAYNEQFFGPGTRLTVL.

The rearrangement joins TRBV5-6 to TRBJ1-2; 8 bases are a match to TRBD1. Per the germline V gene, CDR1 is SGHDT and CDR2 is YYEEEE. The CDR3 totals 13 residues. The V segment lost 3 bases and the J segment 8 bases; nucleotides outside the gene matches: 6. The CDR3 reads CASSWDRLGGYTF. The DNA for the CDR3 is TGTGCCAGCAGCTGGGACAGGTTAGGAGGCTACACCTTC.